Listed here are 25 T cell receptor beta chains from one sample, sequenced in a study of blood T cell repertoires in COVID-19. Profiling relied on immunoSEQ multiplex PCR, and the TCRdb table lists in-frame clones only, not all of them. The repertoire consists of fewer than 700,000 clones, with roughly nine tenths occurring once and the leading ten covering roughly 7.3%. Input material: peripheral blood. The receptors stem from a woman in her forties or fifties with COVID-19, enrolled during active disease.

This chain connects TRBV7-3 to TRBJ2-3; 11 bases map to TRBD2. The V segment lost 2 bases and the J segment 9 bases; nucleotides outside the gene matches: 4. The CDR3 totals 14 residues. Germline V gene lookup returns CDR1 SGHTA and CDR2 FQGTGA. The CDR3 spells CASSLGLAGGTQYF. CDR3 in DNA: TGTGCCAGCAGCTTAGGCCTAGCGGGGGGCACGCAGTATTTT.

The rearrangement joins TRBV5-8 to TRBJ2-7; TRBD1 matches 8 bases. Unmatched junction bases numbered 13, after V lost 4 bases and J lost 1 base. Germline loops: CDR1 SGHTS, CDR2 YDEGEE. This CDR3 has 17 amino acids. Here the CDR3 DNA reads TGTGCCAGCAGCCTAGACAGGGGCGATTATGTGTCCTACGAGCAGTACTTC. It is translated as CASSLDRGDYVSYEQYF.

The chain links TRBV9 to TRBJ1-1; TRBD1 matches 12 bases. Germline trimming cut 4 bases from V and 7 bases from J; bases unmatched to any gene: 8. Germline lookup yields CDR1 SGDLS and CDR2 YYNGEE. This CDR3 is 15 amino acids long. CDR3 sequence: CASSPGQGAGDEAFF. CDR3 DNA: TGTGCCAGCAGCCCGGGACAGGGGGCGGGGGATGAAGCTTTCTTT.

The chain links TRBV29-1 to TRBJ2-1; no definite D call. The CDR3 is made up of 13 amino acids. In germline, CDR1 is SQVTM, CDR2 ANQGSEA. Trimming removed 0 bases at V and 4 bases at J, with 7 bases between. The CDR3 loop is CSVEDSPYNEQFF. CDR3 nucleotide sequence: TGCAGCGTTGAAGATAGCCCTTACAATGAGCAGTTCTTC.

The V and J genes are TRBV3-1 (or the pseudogene TRBV3-2) and TRBJ1-4, with a tentative D call TRBD1 (5 bases). Trimming took off 4 bases at V and 4 bases at J, with 16 bases between the two ends. Germline V lookup: CDR1 LGHDT, CDR2 YNNKEL (reference sequence). The CDR3 loop spans 16 amino acids. The CDR3 bases are TGTGCCAGCAGCCCGCGCGGCAGGGCCCTTAATGAAAAACTGTTTTTT. Translating gives CASSPRGRALNEKLFF.

The chain joins TRBV5-6 to TRBJ2-7, with D perhaps TRBD1 (5 bases). Germline V gives CDR1 SGHDT, CDR2 YYEEEE. The CDR3 is made up of 15 amino acids. V was shortened by 0 bases and J by 6 bases, with 16 bases between the two germline ends. The DNA for the CDR3 is TGTGCCAGCAGCTTGGGGAGCAGGGCCTGGATCGAGCAGTACTTC. It specifies CASSLGSRAWIEQYF.

The chain carries TRBV29-1 and TRBJ1-2; 7 bases are shared with TRBD1. Germline V gene sequence: CDR1 SQVTM, CDR2 ANQGSEA. The CDR3 contains 12 residues. V was pared by 5 bases and J by 4 bases, with 4 bases of the junction left unmatched. Here the CDR3 reads CSVTPGGYGYTF. In nucleotides, the CDR3 is TGCAGCGTTACCCCAGGGGGCTATGGCTACACCTTC.

This clone was found once. This chain connects TRBV28 to TRBJ1-2, with a tentative D call TRBD1 (6 bases). The CDR3 contains 14 residues. Germline CDR1 is MDHEN and CDR2 is SYDVKM. The V end was cut by 4 bases, the J end by 4 bases, with 13 bases between. CDR3 nucleotides: TGTGCCAGCAGTTCAGCAGGGGACGCCTATGGCTACACCTTC. It codes for CASSSAGDAYGYTF.

This clone was counted a single time. This CDR3 is CASSVEGGSSTDTQYF. CDR3 in DNA: TGTGCCAGCAGTGTTGAGGGCGGGTCTAGCACAGATACGCAGTATTTT. This chain links TRBV2 with TRBJ2-3; tentatively, D is TRBD2 (5 bases). Trimming left V 4 bases short and J 0 bases short, with 14 bases between. CDR1 and CDR2 (germline): SNHLY, FYNNEI. This CDR3 has 16 amino acids.

The gene calls are TRBV6-5 and TRBJ1-6; D might be TRBD1 (6 bases). V lost 8 bases to trimming and J lost 7 bases, with 12 bases between them. CDR3 length equals 13 residues. Germline V CDR1 and CDR2: MNHEY, SVGAGI. The CDR3 reads CASFGQKNSPLHF. In DNA form, the CDR3 reads TGTGCCAGCTTCGGACAGAAGAATTCACCCCTCCACTTT.

The sample holds one count of this clone. The rearrangement uses TRBV6-5 and TRBJ1-4; D might be TRBD1 (5 bases). CDR1 is MNHEY and CDR2 is SVGAGI in the germline V gene. The CDR3 is 15 residues long. V was trimmed by 8 bases and J by 8 bases, leaving 21 bases between them. CDR3 sequence reads: CASGGDGREEEKLFF. The CDR3 nucleotides are TGTGCCAGCGGGGGGGATGGGAGGGAAGAAGAAAAACTGTTTTTT.

This clone was seen only once. V is TRBV5-4 and J is TRBJ2-2, with 10 bases matching TRBD2. Germline-derived CDR1 and CDR2 are SGHNT and YYREEE (reference sequence). This CDR3 region has 13 residues. After removal of 4 bases from V and 8 bases from J, the junction contained 2 bases not matched to a gene. CDR3 nucleotide sequence: TGTGCCAGCAGCGGGGGACTAGCGGGGGAGCTGTTTTTT. Protein product: CASSGGLAGELFF.

V and J are TRBV5-1 and TRBJ2-7; D unclear. V was pared by 4 bases and J by 13 bases, with 21 bases between. Germline-derived CDR1 and CDR2 are SGHRS and YFSETQ. This CDR3 spans 13 amino acids. This chain's CDR3 is CASSPGGTPSVYF. The CDR3 bases are TGCGCCAGCAGCCCCGGCGGCACCCCGTCAGTTTACTTC.

The V gene is TRBV30, the J gene TRBJ2-5; D is possibly TRBD2 (5 bases). The V end lost 2 bases, the J end lost 3 bases, and 13 bases lay between the germline ends. The CDR3 totals 14 residues. Germline CDR1 and CDR2: GTSNPN and SVGIG (reference sequence). CDR3 region: CAWSNWRRKETQYF. The DNA for the CDR3 is TGTGCCTGGAGTAATTGGCGGAGGAAAGAGACCCAGTACTTC.

This chain links TRBV5-5 with TRBJ1-1; D ambiguous. This CDR3 region has 17 residues. The germline V and J ends were trimmed by 5 bases and 1 base, with 21 bases remaining between them. The germline CDR1 and CDR2 sequences are SGHKS and YYEKEE (reference sequence). The CDR3: CASSSHYGWVENTEAFF. CDR3 nucleotides: TGTGCCAGCAGTTCCCACTACGGGTGGGTGGAGAACACTGAAGCTTTCTTT.

V and J are TRBV27 and TRBJ1-2; no clear D. CDR1 is MNHEY and CDR2 is SMNVEV in the germline V gene (reference sequence). Trimming removed 5 bases at V and 3 bases at J, with 13 bases between. The CDR3 is 14 amino acids. CDR3 coding DNA: TGTGCCAGCAGTCCTAGAGAGGTGGACTATGGCTACACCTTC. Translation: CASSPREVDYGYTF.

J is TRBJ2-2 and V is TRBV11-3; 10 bases align to TRBD1. V dropped 5 bases and J dropped 7; count of bases not matched to a gene: 7. The germline V gene has CDR1 SGHNT and CDR2 YENEEA. CDR3 length: 15 amino acids. This CDR3 is CASSPGQGGNGELFF. In DNA form, the CDR3 reads TGTGCCAGCAGCCCAGGACAGGGGGGTAACGGGGAGCTGTTTTTT. Looking up the rest from reference TRBV11-3 and TRBJ2-2 gives the full variable domain: EAGVVQSPRYKIIEKKQPVAFWCNPISGHNTLYWYLQNLGQGPELLIRYENEEAVDDSQLPKDRFSAERLKGVDSTLKIQPAELGDSAVYLCASSPGQGGNGELFFGEGSRLTVL.

CDR3: CASSPDNSGNTIYF. In DNA form, the CDR3 reads TGCGCCAGCAGCCCTGACAACTCTGGAAACACCATATATTTT. The chain uses TRBV5-1 and TRBJ1-3; D remains ambiguous. V lost 4 bases and J 0 bases, leaving 8 bases between the germline ends. The CDR3 covers 14 residues. Germline values: CDR1 SGHRS, CDR2 YFSETQ.

This chain joins TRBV4-2 and TRBJ1-4; no clear D gene. CDR3 length: 14 amino acids. Trimming shortened V by 0 bases and J by 12 bases, and 14 bases separated the two germline ends. The germline CDR1 and CDR2 sequences are LGHNA and YNFKEQ. Here the CDR3 DNA reads TGTGCCAGCAGCCAAGATCTGGCCGGGAGAGAACTGTTTTTT. Amino acid sequence: CASSQDLAGRELFF.

V is TRBV18 and J is TRBJ2-1, with D possibly matching TRBD2 (5 bases). Per germline, CDR1 KGHSH and CDR2 LQKENI. Trimming shortened V by 1 base and J by 8 bases, and 12 bases separated the two germline ends. This CDR3 is 14 amino acids long. CDR3 in amino acids: CASSPLSSMDEQFF. CDR3 DNA sequence: TGTGCCAGCTCACCACTCTCTAGCATGGATGAGCAGTTCTTC.

CDR3 residues: CASSDRGRNEKLFF. CDR3 DNA: TGTGCCAGCAGCGACAGGGGGCGGAATGAAAAACTGTTTTTT. This chain links TRBV3-1 (or the pseudogene TRBV3-2) with TRBJ1-4; 10 positions match TRBD1. With 5 bases clipped from V and 5 bases from J, the junction kept 2 bases outside the gene matches. The CDR3 is 14 amino acids. Per germline, CDR1 LGHDT and CDR2 YNNKEL (reference sequence).

The chain links TRBV6-2 or TRBV6-3 to TRBJ2-1, with D unclear. The CDR3 loop spans 12 amino acids. Trimming cost V 1 base and J 9 bases, with 7 bases left between them. Germline lookup yields CDR1 MNHEY and CDR2 SVGEGT. The CDR3 sequence is CASSYFAAEQFF. As DNA, the CDR3 is TGTGCCAGCAGTTACTTTGCGGCTGAGCAGTTCTTC.

This chain uses TRBV5-1 with TRBJ1-2; TRBD1 agrees at 12 bases. Germline loops: CDR1 SGHRS, CDR2 YFSETQ. The V and J ends lost 2 bases and 8 bases, in that order; junction bases with no gene match: 7. CDR3 length equals 15 residues. The CDR3 coding sequence is TGCGCCAGCAGCTTAGGGACAGGGGGCTTCGAAGGCTACACCTTC. It specifies CASSLGTGGFEGYTF.

V and J are TRBV5-1 and TRBJ1-1; tentative D call: TRBD1 (6 bases). The CDR3 extends over 16 amino acids. Trimming took off 2 bases at V and 4 bases at J, with 18 bases between the two ends. Germline V lookup: CDR1 SGHRS, CDR2 YFSETQ. The CDR3 region has the DNA TGCGCCAGCAGCTTTAACAGGGCGGGTAGTACCACTGAAGCTTTCTTT. It specifies CASSFNRAGSTTEAFF.

This clone is a singleton in its sample. This chain uses TRBV9 with TRBJ1-3; 10 bases fit TRBD1. CDR3 length equals 16 residues. Germline CDR1 and CDR2: SGDLS and YYNGEE. With V trimmed by 2 bases and J by 4 bases, 6 bases remained unmatched. This CDR3 is CASSVDRDRGGNTIYF. CDR3 DNA: TGTGCCAGCAGCGTCGACCGGGACAGGGGCGGAAACACCATATATTTT.